The rows below give T cell receptor beta chains drawn from one sample of a study of graft-versus-host responses after intestinal transplantation. Antigens for these TCRs are unknown. Sequencing used immunoSEQ multiplex PCR; TCRdb keeps in-frame clones, though not all of them. The sample shows approximately 90,000 clones, under 95% of them seen only once. The sample was unstimulated CD8+ T cells sorted from spleen or lymph node cells, taken before transplant. Receptor source: a human donor who was the organ donor for an intestinal transplant. The CDR3 runs from the conserved cysteine through the conserved F or W. A D gene is named only where the DNA matches it firmly. Clone size is shown for a subset of rows, as once, few, many or a class of expanded clone.

J gene: TRBJ2-7
V gene: TRBV6-1
D gene: .
clone size: .
CDR3 protein: CASSEYPVTYEQYF
CDR3 DNA: TGTGCCAGCAGTGAATATCCGGTTACCTACGAGCAGTACTTC

J gene: TRBJ1-2
V gene: TRBV6-1
D gene: TRBD1
clone size: .
CDR3 protein: CASSEVAGGVYGYTF
CDR3 DNA: TGTGCCAGCAGTGAAGTGGCAGGGGGCGTCTATGGCTACACCTTC

J gene: TRBJ2-7
V gene: TRBV27
D gene: .
clone size: .
CDR3 protein: CASSPTGNEQYF
CDR3 DNA: TGTGCCAGCAGTCCCACAGGGAACGAGCAGTACTTC

J gene: TRBJ2-7
V gene: TRBV7-9
D gene: TRBD1
clone size: .
CDR3 protein: CASSRDGSSQRQGVYEQYF
CDR3 DNA: TGTGCCAGCAGCCGCGACGGATCAAGTCAGAGACAGGGAGTTTACGAGCAGTACTTC

J gene: TRBJ2-7
V gene: TRBV11-3
D gene: TRBD1
clone size: .
CDR3 protein: CASSLTRTGGYEQYF
CDR3 DNA: TGTGCCAGCAGCTTAACAAGGACAGGGGGCTACGAGCAGTACTTC

J gene: TRBJ2-1
V gene: TRBV6-6
D gene: .
clone size: .
CDR3 protein: CASIERRAIYNEQFF
CDR3 DNA: TGTGCCAGCATCGAACGGAGGGCTATCTACAATGAGCAGTTCTTC

J gene: TRBJ2-1
V gene: TRBV4-2
D gene: TRBD2
clone size: .
CDR3 protein: CASSQEGSWTSGVNEQFF
CDR3 DNA: TGTGCCAGCAGCCAAGAAGGGTCTTGGACTAGCGGGGTAAATGAGCAGTTCTTC

J gene: TRBJ2-2
V gene: TRBV7-9
D gene: TRBD1
clone size: .
CDR3 protein: CASSGQGETNTGELFF
CDR3 DNA: TGTGCCAGCAGCGGCCAGGGGGAGACGAACACCGGGGAGCTGTTTTTT

J gene: TRBJ1-5
V gene: TRBV19
D gene: .
clone size: once
CDR3 protein: CASSTFGTQPQHF
CDR3 DNA: TGTGCCAGTAGTACGTTTGGCACCCAGCCCCAGCATTTT

J gene: TRBJ1-2
V gene: TRBV5-1
D gene: .
clone size: once
CDR3 protein: CASSLLQGPYDGYTF
CDR3 DNA: TGCGCCAGCAGCTTGCTACAGGGTCCTTACGATGGCTACACCTTC

J gene: TRBJ1-1
V gene: TRBV7-3
D gene: .
clone size: .
CDR3 protein: CASSFDQGTEAFF
CDR3 DNA: TGTGCCAGCAGCTTTGACCAGGGCACTGAAGCTTTCTTT

J gene: TRBJ2-3
V gene: TRBV27
D gene: .
clone size: .
CDR3 protein: CASSLSGGAGDTQYF
CDR3 DNA: TGTGCCAGCAGTTTATCGGGCGGGGCCGGGGATACGCAGTATTTT

J gene: TRBJ2-7
V gene: TRBV5-6
D gene: TRBD1
clone size: once
CDR3 protein: CASSFGTGIPYEQYF
CDR3 DNA: TGTGCCAGCAGCTTCGGGACAGGGATACCTTACGAGCAGTACTTC

J gene: TRBJ1-5
V gene: TRBV27
D gene: .
clone size: once
CDR3 protein: CASRDSRNQPQHF
CDR3 DNA: TGTGCCAGCAGGGACAGCCGTAATCAGCCCCAGCATTTT

J gene: TRBJ1-5
V gene: TRBV6-5
D gene: .
clone size: .
CDR3 protein: CASSSGRLPPQHF
CDR3 DNA: TGTGCCAGCAGTTCCGGCAGGCTCCCGCCCCAGCATTTT

J gene: TRBJ2-2
V gene: TRBV7-3
D gene: TRBD2
clone size: .
CDR3 protein: CASSLSGTRDGELFF
CDR3 DNA: TGTGCCAGCAGCTTGTCCGGGACTAGAGACGGGGAGCTGTTTTTT

J gene: TRBJ2-6
V gene: TRBV7-6
D gene: .
clone size: .
CDR3 protein: CASSLGAGANVLTF
CDR3 DNA: TGTGCCAGCAGCTTAGGAGCTGGGGCCAACGTCCTGACTTTC